The 8 T cell receptor beta chains below all came from one sample that was sequenced in a study of blood T cell repertoires in COVID-19 (dated by TCRdb to 2018 to 2020). The library was produced with the immunoSEQ multiplex PCR assay. The table was pulled from immuneACCESS by TCRdb, which kept in-frame rearrangements only. Such tables lose some clones; where checked, under half of the loss comes from unresolved V genes, and the rest has no known cause. This sample gives some 190,000 clones in total; 86% of them show up just once. The ten most abundant clones make up around 6% of the sample. The specimen was PBMCs or T cells enriched from blood (not recorded which). These receptors all come from a man aged 35-49 years with acute COVID-19.

The chain joins TRBV5-4 to TRBJ1-1; no clear D gene. Trimming cost V 4 bases and J 7 bases, with 14 bases left between them. The CDR3 runs 13 residues. Germline assignment: CDR1 SGHNT and CDR2 YYREEE (reference sequence). CDR3 DNA sequence: TGTGCCAGCAGCCTAGAGCGGGATTATGAAGCTTTCTTT. The encoded protein is CASSLERDYEAFF.

This clone came up once. The chain couples TRBV25-1 to TRBJ1-5; D uncertain. The CDR3 length is 16 residues. From germline, CDR1 is MGHDK and CDR2 SYGVNS. The V end was cut by 3 bases, the J end by 0 bases, with 12 bases between. The CDR3 coding sequence is TGTGCCAGCAGTGACTCGGCAGGCCATAGCAATCAGCCCCAGCATTTT. This encodes CASSDSAGHSNQPQHF.

The chain is built from TRBV5-1 and TRBJ2-3; D is uncertain. Germline-derived CDR1 and CDR2 are SGHRS and YFSETQ. The CDR3 length is 14 residues. The V gene lost 0 bases and the J gene lost 2 bases, with 7 bases spanning the gap. The CDR3 nucleotides are TGCGCCAGCAGCTTGGAACCTAACACAGATACGCAGTATTTT. Its translation is CASSLEPNTDTQYF.

This chain links TRBV4-3 with TRBJ2-5; 9 nucleotides match TRBD2. This CDR3 is 15 amino acids long. Germline CDR1 and CDR2: LGHNA and YSLEER. V lost 4 bases, J lost 4 bases, and 7 bases stayed unmatched. The DNA of the CDR3 is TGCGCCAGCAGCCGCTTTAGCGGGAGTGGAGAGACCCAGTACTTC. It codes for CASSRFSGSGETQYF.

The table lists this clone with a count of one. J is TRBJ2-2 and V is TRBV7-2; 8 bases align to TRBD2. This CDR3 has 16 residues. The junction had 10 bases not matched to a gene; V was cut back by 8 bases and J by 2 bases. Germline assignment: CDR1 SGHTA and CDR2 FQGNSA. The CDR3 here is CASRAWAGGNTGELFF. DNA for the CDR3: TGTGCCAGCCGGGCCTGGGCGGGAGGTAACACCGGGGAGCTGTTTTTT.

The rearrangement uses TRBV28 and TRBJ1-4, with a possible D match to TRBD1 (6 bases). The germline gives CDR1 MDHEN, CDR2 SYDVKM. V was pared by 4 bases and J by 7 bases, with 16 bases between. This CDR3 contains 15 residues. The DNA of the CDR3 is TGTGCCAGCAGTTCGGGGACAATTGTTGGTGAAAAACTGTTTTTT. It is translated as CASSSGTIVGEKLFF.

V usage is TRBV18 and J usage is TRBJ1-5; TRBD1 is a possible D gene (5 bases). Between the trimmed V and J ends, which lost 2 bases and 4 bases, there was a span of 15 bases. CDR1 and CDR2 (germline): KGHSH, LQKENI. This CDR3 contains 16 residues. CDR3 protein: CASSPGAGFNNQPQHF. The CDR3 DNA is TGTGCCAGCTCACCAGGTGCAGGGTTTAATAATCAGCCCCAGCATTTT.

The V and J genes are TRBV28 and TRBJ2-7, with D hard to call. CDR1 is MDHEN and CDR2 is SYDVKM in the germline V gene. The CDR3 totals 11 residues. Trimming took 6 bases from V and 3 from J, leaving 6 bases between them. This chain's CDR3 is CASSTHYEQYF. CDR3 nucleotides: TGTGCCAGCAGCACACACTACGAGCAGTACTTC.